The 28 T cell receptor beta chains below were found in one sample sequenced in a study of blood T cell repertoires in COVID-19. The table came from immunoSEQ multiplex PCR; TCRdb's copy has only in-frame clones and leaves some out. The sample yields 230,000 or so clones, around 86% seen once. Sample: peripheral blood. Receptors were obtained from a human donor in a cohort sampled during active COVID-19.

This clone was seen a few times. This sequence joins TRBV18 and TRBJ2-3; tentative D call: TRBD2 (5 bases). The CDR3 consists of 17 residues. Germline V gene sequence: CDR1 KGHSH, CDR2 LQKENI. Trimming took 2 bases from V and 3 from J, leaving 18 bases between them. The CDR3: CASSPMAGPRGTDTQYF. CDR3 bases: TGTGCCAGCTCACCAATGGCTGGCCCGCGCGGGACAGATACGCAGTATTTT. Filled out from reference TRBV18 and TRBJ2-3, the complete variable domain reads NAGVMQNPRHLVRRRGQEARLRCSPMKGHSHVYWYRQLPEEGLKFMVYLQKENIIDESGMPKERFSAEFPKEGPSILRIQQVVRGDSAAYFCASSPMAGPRGTDTQYFGPGTRLTVL.

The V call is TRBV14, the J call TRBJ2-5; 12 nucleotides line up with TRBD2. Per germline, CDR1 SGHDN and CDR2 FVKESK. The CDR3 is 17 residues long. With 2 bases clipped from V and 2 bases from J, the junction kept 6 bases outside the gene matches. Here the CDR3 DNA reads TGTGCCAGCAGCCAACTTGGACTAGCGGGGATACAAGAGACCCAGTACTTC. As protein: CASSQLGLAGIQETQYF.

This clone was recorded once. The rearrangement uses TRBV2 and TRBJ1-2; D unclear. With 10 bases removed from V and 1 base from J, the gap between germline ends came to 7 bases. The V gene's germline CDR1 is SNHLY and CDR2 FYNNEI. The length of the CDR3 is 11 residues. In DNA, the CDR3 is TGTGCCACCACAGTTAACTATGGCTACACCTTC. Translation: CATTVNYGYTF.

The rearrangement uses TRBV6-5 and TRBJ2-7, with TRBD1 matching over 9 bases. The germline CDR1 and CDR2 sequences are MNHEY and SVGAGI. The CDR3 runs 15 residues. V dropped 6 bases and J dropped 3; count of bases not matched to a gene: 9. The CDR3 DNA follows: TGTGCCAGCAGGGGAACCGGGACAGGGAACTACGAGCAGTACTTC. It yields the protein CASRGTGTGNYEQYF.

In its sample, this clone was seen once. The chain uses TRBV9 and TRBJ2-7; D possibly corresponds to TRBD1 (7 bases). The CDR3 has 14 residues. The germline gives CDR1 SGDLS, CDR2 YYNGEE. V dropped 4 bases and J dropped 1 base, with 12 bases sitting between them. CDR3 DNA sequence: TGTGCCAGCAGCCCCGCGGGACAGTCCTACGAGCAGTACTTC. Translated: CASSPAGQSYEQYF.

V gene TRBV19 combines with J gene TRBJ2-3; 9 positions match TRBD2. The CDR3 totals 17 residues. V lost 3 bases to trimming and J lost 4 bases; unmatched junction nucleotides: 11. Germline V gene lookup returns CDR1 LNHDA and CDR2 SQIVND (reference sequence). The CDR3 DNA sequence: TGTGCCAGTAGTATGACTCTAGCGGGAAGAGGTGCAGATACGCAGTATTTT. This gives the protein CASSMTLAGRGADTQYF.

The rearrangement uses TRBV19 and TRBJ2-7; the match to TRBD2 covers 12 bases. Germline-derived CDR1 and CDR2 are LNHDA and SQIVND (reference sequence). The CDR3 is 18 amino acids. V dropped 1 base and J dropped 5; count of bases not matched to a gene: 12. Here the CDR3 DNA reads TGTGCCAGTAGTATAGTAGCTAGCGGGAGGGCATTTGAACACGAGCAGTACTTC. It yields the protein CASSIVASGRAFEHEQYF.

The rearrangement uses TRBV1 and TRBJ2-3; the table's D call of TRBD1 was not tested on the DNA. TRBV1 is a documented pseudogene. The CDR3 has 16 amino acids. The CDR3: CTSSPRFCGRLHTQYF. CDR3 sequence (DNA): TGCACCAGCAGTCCAAGATTTTGTGGGCGTCTCCATACGCAGTATTTT.

J is TRBJ1-4 and V is TRBV11-2, with a weak D call TRBD1 (6 bases). The CDR3 has 15 residues. Trimming cost V 3 bases and J 3 bases, with 11 bases left between them. CDR1 and CDR2 from the germline V gene are SGHAT and FQNNGV. DNA for the CDR3: TGTGCCAGCAGCTTTAGCGGGGGCCCTAATGAAAAACTGTTTTTT. Protein product: CASSFSGGPNEKLFF.

This chain links TRBV28 with TRBJ2-2, with 8 bases lining up with TRBD2. V shed 7 bases and J 1 base; nucleotides not matched to a gene: 5. The CDR3 has 15 amino acids. CDR1 and CDR2 (germline): MDHEN, SYDVKM. The CDR3 spells CASTKTSVNTGELFF. The CDR3 DNA sequence: TGTGCCAGCACCAAGACTAGCGTGAACACCGGGGAGCTGTTTTTT. The complete variable domain, with remaining parts taken from reference TRBV28 and TRBJ2-2, reads DVKVTQSSRYLVKRTGEKVFLECVQDMDHENMFWYRQDPGLGLRLIYFSYDVKMKEKGDIPEGYSVSREKKERFSLILESASTNQTSMYLCASTKTSVNTGELFFGEGSRLTVL.

The chain combines TRBV28 with TRBJ2-1; 9 bases fit TRBD2. V lost 6 bases to trimming and J lost 6 bases; unmatched junction nucleotides: 9. Germline CDR1 is MDHEN and CDR2 is SYDVKM. This CDR3 has 15 amino acids. The CDR3 bases are TGTGCCAGCAGGGGTAGCGGGAGCCCGGGCAATGAGCAGTTCTTC. Its protein is CASRGSGSPGNEQFF.

The chain combines TRBV9 with TRBJ2-3; tentative D call: TRBD1 (5 bases). Trimming removed 0 bases from V and 2 bases from J, with 7 bases in between. This CDR3 region has 14 residues. CDR1 and CDR2 (germline): SGDLS, YYNGEE. Written as DNA, the CDR3 is TGTGCCAGCAGCGTAGTCGGACACACAGATACGCAGTATTTT. Its protein product is CASSVVGHTDTQYF.

This rearrangement joins TRBV6-6 to TRBJ2-1; maybe TRBD2 (6 bases). Germline V gene data show CDR1 as MNHNY and CDR2 as SVGAGI (reference sequence). CDR3 size: 11 residues. V was pared by 6 bases and J by 16 bases, with 16 bases between. CDR3 region: CASRRRDFCFF. For the CDR3, the DNA is TGTGCCAGCAGGCGTCGGGACTTTTGTTTCTTC.

CDR3 in DNA: TGTGCCAGCAGCTTTAGCGGTGGGAATGAGCAGTTCTTC. Translating it yields CASSFSGGNEQFF. This chain uses TRBV7-2 with TRBJ2-1; D is possibly TRBD2 (6 bases). V shed 3 bases and J shed 7 bases, with 10 bases lying between them. Germline V gene lookup returns CDR1 SGHTA and CDR2 FQGNSA. This CDR3 region has 13 residues.

The rearrangement uses TRBV28 and TRBJ1-5; 10 positions agree with TRBD1. Per the germline V gene, CDR1 is MDHEN and CDR2 is SYDVKM. With V trimmed by 4 bases and J by 5 bases, 11 bases remained unmatched. The CDR3 spans 17 residues. CDR3 amino acids: CASSSRGGTGEYQPQHF. In DNA, the CDR3 is TGTGCCAGCAGTTCCCGAGGGGGGACAGGGGAGTATCAGCCCCAGCATTTT.

In its sample, this clone was seen many times. Compared with germline, one end of the junction differs, possibly owing to a read error. V is TRBV10-2 and J is TRBJ1-1, with 7 bases fitting TRBD1. This CDR3 has 15 amino acids. CDR1 and CDR2 from the germline V gene are WSHSY and SAAADI. In nucleotides, the CDR3 is TGCGCCAGCACTGAGGAAGACAGGGCATATCCTGAAGCTTTCTTT. Protein sequence: CASTEEDRAYPEAFF.

This clone was detected ten times or more. The CDR3 DNA follows: TGTGCCAGCAGTTACTCGGTACGGGGGTCCAATGAGCAGTTCTTC. Its protein product is CASSYSVRGSNEQFF. The gene calls are TRBV6-5 and TRBJ2-1, with D possibly TRBD2 on 6 matching bases. The ends were cut back, 0 bases at V and 6 bases at J, with 12 bases in the middle. Germline assignment: CDR1 MNHEY and CDR2 SVGAGI. The CDR3 sequence is 15 residues long.

This sequence joins TRBV29-1 and TRBJ1-6; D is possibly TRBD1 (6 bases). CDR1 is SQVTM and CDR2 is ANQGSEA in the germline V gene. The length of the CDR3 is 13 residues. The V end was cut by 6 bases, the J end by 14 bases, with 20 bases between. CDR3 DNA sequence: TGCAGCGTCCCCGGGACACGACCCTCGGCCCTCCACTTT. This sequence encodes CSVPGTRPSALHF.

The chain links TRBV7-3 to TRBJ2-7; 11 bases align to TRBD2. Germline V gene sequence: CDR1 SGHTA, CDR2 FQGTGA. After removal of 4 bases from V and 4 bases from J, the junction contained 6 bases not matched to a gene. This CDR3 comprises 15 residues. CDR3 coding DNA: TGTGCCAGCAGCTCCCTAGCGGGAGGAAGGTACGAGCAGTACTTC. Its protein is CASSSLAGGRYEQYF.

The chain employs TRBV2 and TRBJ2-7; 7 bases align to TRBD1. The V and J ends lost 5 bases and 2 bases, in that order; junction bases with no gene match: 15. The germline V gene encodes CDR1 SNHLY and CDR2 FYNNEI. CDR3 size: 17 residues. This CDR3 is CASSFLTGTEDTYEQYF. DNA for the CDR3: TGTGCCAGCAGTTTTCTAACCGGGACAGAAGATACCTACGAGCAGTACTTC.

The chain's CDR3 is CASAPSRVSGANVLTF. The DNA of the CDR3 is TGCGCCAGCGCGCCCTCCAGGGTCTCTGGGGCCAACGTCCTGACTTTC. V usage is TRBV4-3 and J usage is TRBJ2-6; D might be TRBD1 (5 bases). Germline V gene lookup returns CDR1 LGHNA and CDR2 YSLEER. Trimming left V 8 bases short and J 0 bases short, with 14 bases between. CDR3 length equals 16 residues.

The chain employs TRBV7-9 and TRBJ2-3; 7 bases line up with TRBD1. The J segment lost 2 bases and the V segment lost 4 bases, leaving 6 bases of the junction unmatched. The germline V gene encodes CDR1 SEHNR and CDR2 FQNEAQ (reference sequence). This CDR3 has 15 amino acids. The CDR3 DNA follows: TGTGCCAGCAGCTCGGGACAGAACCCCACAGATACGCAGTATTTT. It encodes CASSSGQNPTDTQYF.

This chain links TRBV19 with TRBJ1-5, with 8 bases that match TRBD1. The CDR3 is 16 residues long. V gave up 5 bases and J gave up 7 bases; unmatched junction bases: 13. Germline V lookup: CDR1 LNHDA, CDR2 SQIVND (reference sequence). CDR3 protein: CASSARTGKVYQPQHF. The CDR3 nucleotides are TGTGCCAGTAGTGCGAGGACAGGGAAGGTATACCAGCCCCAGCATTTT.

The CDR3 DNA reads TGTGCCAGCTCACCTCAGGGTCTCTCTGGGGCCAACGTCCTGACTTTC. Protein product: CASSPQGLSGANVLTF. The rearrangement links TRBV18 to TRBJ2-6; D perhaps matches TRBD1 (5 bases). Germline assignment: CDR1 KGHSH and CDR2 LQKENI. V shed 3 bases and J shed 0 bases, with 9 bases lying between them. The CDR3 sequence is 16 residues long.

This clone has only a few counts. The genes are TRBV9 and TRBJ1-5; weak D call: TRBD1 (5 bases). The V gene lost 3 bases and the J gene lost 4 bases, with 11 bases spanning the gap. The CDR3 runs 14 residues. CDR1 is SGDLS, CDR2 YYNGEE, per germline. CDR3 residues: CASSAGHGNQPQHF. CDR3 bases: TGTGCCAGCAGCGCCGGACATGGTAATCAGCCCCAGCATTTT.

The chain recombines TRBV9 with TRBJ2-7; no firm D call. Germline V CDR1 and CDR2: SGDLS, YYNGEE. The CDR3 sequence is 14 residues long. V was cut by 0 bases and J by 0 bases, with 7 bases left in between. CDR3 sequence (DNA): TGTGCCAGCAGCGTAGGTGTAGCCTCCTACGAGCAGTACTTC. Residues: CASSVGVASYEQYF.

The gene calls are TRBV5-6 and TRBJ2-1, with TRBD2 matching over 9 bases. CDR1 and CDR2 (germline): SGHDT, YYEEEE. The CDR3 contains 18 residues. With 1 base clipped from V and 6 bases from J, the junction kept 14 bases outside the gene matches. CDR3 DNA sequence: TGTGCCAGCAGCTTGATTGCGGTGGTAGCGGGAGCCCCCAATGAGCAGTTCTTC. Translated: CASSLIAVVAGAPNEQFF.

This clone has only one observation. The chain has TRBV19 and TRBJ2-2; D gene uncertain. Germline V CDR1 and CDR2: LNHDA, SQIVND (reference sequence). V lost 3 bases to trimming and J lost 6 bases, with 17 bases between them. This CDR3 region has 16 residues. The CDR3 region has the DNA TGTGCCAGTAGTATGAGGCAGAACCTCGGTCCCGGGGAGCTGTTTTTT. Translation: CASSMRQNLGPGELFF.